The T cell receptor (beta chain) under discussion was sequenced for a study of early T cells in non-severe SARS-CoV-2 infection. Turning to the study itself: Chains stayed unpaired after sequencing of bulk RNA from unsorted whole blood.

The TCR library protocol attached unique molecular identifiers to the individual cDNA molecules. TCRdb re-derived calls from the 5' RACE reads in MiXCR, one entry per CDR3 protein. The data hold 30,000 to 35,000 distinct CDR3 sequences, with about 5% observed a single time. This clonotype has a count of ten or more. Deletions cut 1 base from V and 0 bases from J, with 12 bases between. This CDR3 spans 16 amino acids. The germline V gene has CDR1 SGHDT and CDR2 YYEEEE. The V call is TRBV5-6, the J call TRBJ2-3; D remains ambiguous. Specimen: whole blood. The receptor comes from an adult who was a healthcare worker with PCR-confirmed SARS-CoV-2 infection or an uninfected control (not recorded which). CDR3 bases: TGTGCCAGCAGCTTGTTCCCAGCAACTAGCACAGATACGCAGTATTTT. It specifies CASSLFPATSTDTQYF.